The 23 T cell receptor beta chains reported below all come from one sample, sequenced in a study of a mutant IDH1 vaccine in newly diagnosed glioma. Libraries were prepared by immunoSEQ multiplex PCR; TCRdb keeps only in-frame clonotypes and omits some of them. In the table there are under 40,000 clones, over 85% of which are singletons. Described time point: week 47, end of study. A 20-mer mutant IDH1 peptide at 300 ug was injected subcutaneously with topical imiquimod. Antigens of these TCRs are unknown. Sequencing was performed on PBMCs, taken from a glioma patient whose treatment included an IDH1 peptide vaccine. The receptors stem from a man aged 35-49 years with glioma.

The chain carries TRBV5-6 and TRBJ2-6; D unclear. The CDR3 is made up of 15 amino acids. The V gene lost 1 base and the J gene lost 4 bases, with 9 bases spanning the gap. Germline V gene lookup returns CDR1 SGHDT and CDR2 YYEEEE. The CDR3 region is CASSLTFSGANVLTF. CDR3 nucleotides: TGTGCCAGCAGCTTGACTTTTTCCGGGGCCAACGTCCTGACTTTC.

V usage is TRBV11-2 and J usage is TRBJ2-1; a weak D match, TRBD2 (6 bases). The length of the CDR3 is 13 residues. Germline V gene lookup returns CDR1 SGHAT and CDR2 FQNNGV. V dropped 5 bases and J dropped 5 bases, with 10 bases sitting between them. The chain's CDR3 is CASSPLADNEQFF. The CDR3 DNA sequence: TGTGCCAGCAGCCCATTAGCGGACAATGAGCAGTTCTTC.

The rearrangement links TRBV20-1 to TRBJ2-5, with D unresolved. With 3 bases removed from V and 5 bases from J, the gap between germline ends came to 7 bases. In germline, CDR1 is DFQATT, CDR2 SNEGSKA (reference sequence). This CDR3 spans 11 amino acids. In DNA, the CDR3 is TGCAGTGCTAGTAGGTTGGAGACCCAGTACTTC. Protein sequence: CSASRLETQYF.

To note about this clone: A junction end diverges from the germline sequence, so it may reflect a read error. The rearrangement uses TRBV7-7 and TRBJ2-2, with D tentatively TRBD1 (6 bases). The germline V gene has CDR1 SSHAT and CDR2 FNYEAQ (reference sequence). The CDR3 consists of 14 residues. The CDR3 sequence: CASSLNTGLGELFF. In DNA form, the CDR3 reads TGTGCTAGCAGCTTAAACACAGGGCTCGGGGAGCTGTTTTTT.

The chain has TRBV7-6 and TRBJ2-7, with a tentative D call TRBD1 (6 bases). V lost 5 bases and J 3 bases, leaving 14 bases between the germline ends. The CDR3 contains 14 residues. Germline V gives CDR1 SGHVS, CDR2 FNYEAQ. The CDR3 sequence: CASSGRDIDYEQYV. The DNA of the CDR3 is TGTGCCAGCAGCGGCCGGGACATAGACTACGAGCAGTACGTC.

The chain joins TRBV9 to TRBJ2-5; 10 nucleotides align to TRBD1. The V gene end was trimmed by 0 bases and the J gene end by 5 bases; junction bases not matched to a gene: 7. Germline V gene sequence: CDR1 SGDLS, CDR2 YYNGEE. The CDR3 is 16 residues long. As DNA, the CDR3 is TGTGCCAGCAGCGTAGTGGGAGGGACAGGGGTGGAGACCCAGTACTTC. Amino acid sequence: CASSVVGGTGVETQYF.

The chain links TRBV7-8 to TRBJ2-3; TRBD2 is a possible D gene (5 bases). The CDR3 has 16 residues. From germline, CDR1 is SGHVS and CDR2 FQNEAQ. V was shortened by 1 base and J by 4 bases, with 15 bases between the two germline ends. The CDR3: CASSLGTSTASDTQYF. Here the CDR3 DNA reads TGTGCCAGCAGCTTAGGAACTAGTACGGCTTCAGATACGCAGTATTTT. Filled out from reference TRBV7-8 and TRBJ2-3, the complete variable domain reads GAGVSQSPRYKVAKRGQDVALRCDPISGHVSLFWYQQALGQGPEFLTYFQNEAQLDKSGLPSDRFFAERPEGSVSTLKIQRTQQEDSAVYLCASSLGTSTASDTQYFGPGTRLTVL.

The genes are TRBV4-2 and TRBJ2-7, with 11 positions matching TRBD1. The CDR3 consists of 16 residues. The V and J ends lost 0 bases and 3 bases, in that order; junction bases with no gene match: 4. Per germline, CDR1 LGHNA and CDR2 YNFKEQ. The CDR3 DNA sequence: TGTGCCAGCAGCCAAGATGGGGGGACAGGGGGCTACGAGCAGTACTTC. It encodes CASSQDGGTGGYEQYF.

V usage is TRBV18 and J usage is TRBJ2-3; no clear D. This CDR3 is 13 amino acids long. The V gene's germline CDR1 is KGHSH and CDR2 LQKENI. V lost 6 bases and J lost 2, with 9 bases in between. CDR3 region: CASSPGITDTQYF. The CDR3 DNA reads TGTGCCAGCTCTCCTGGAATCACAGATACGCAGTATTTT. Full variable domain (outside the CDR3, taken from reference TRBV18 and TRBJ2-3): NAGVMQNPRHLVRRRGQEARLRCSPMKGHSHVYWYRQLPEEGLKFMVYLQKENIIDESGMPKERFSAEFPKEGPSILRIQQVVRGDSAAYFCASSPGITDTQYFGPGTRLTVL.

DNA of the CDR3: TGCGCCAGCAGCTTGGGGCTGGGCCCAAAGGGCACAGATACGCAGTATTTT. Translated: CASSLGLGPKGTDTQYF. This chain joins TRBV5-1 and TRBJ2-3; D call uncertain. The germline CDR1 and CDR2 sequences are SGHRS and YFSETQ. Trimming stripped 0 bases from V and 1 base from J, with 15 bases between. The length of the CDR3 is 17 residues.

CDR3 protein: CASSDLGRRNTEAFF. DNA for the CDR3: TGTGCCAGCAGTGACCTGGGCCGTCGGAACACTGAAGCTTTCTTT. The chain recombines TRBV6-1 with TRBJ1-1; D gene unclear. Germline lookup yields CDR1 MNHNS and CDR2 SASEGT. This CDR3 contains 15 residues. V gave up 3 bases and J gave up 1 base, with 12 bases separating them.

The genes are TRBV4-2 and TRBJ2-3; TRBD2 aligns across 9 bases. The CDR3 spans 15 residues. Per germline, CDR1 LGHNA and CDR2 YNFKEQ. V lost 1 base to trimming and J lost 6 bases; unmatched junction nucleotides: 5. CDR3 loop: CASSQAGSGSDTQYF. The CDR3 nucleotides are TGTGCCAGCAGCCAAGCCGGTAGCGGGAGTGATACGCAGTATTTT.

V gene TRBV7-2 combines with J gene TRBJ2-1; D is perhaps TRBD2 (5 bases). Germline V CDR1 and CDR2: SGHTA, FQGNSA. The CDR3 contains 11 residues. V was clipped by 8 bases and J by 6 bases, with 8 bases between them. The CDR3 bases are TGTGCCAGCTCGGGGTTCAATGAGCAGTTCTTC. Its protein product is CASSGFNEQFF.

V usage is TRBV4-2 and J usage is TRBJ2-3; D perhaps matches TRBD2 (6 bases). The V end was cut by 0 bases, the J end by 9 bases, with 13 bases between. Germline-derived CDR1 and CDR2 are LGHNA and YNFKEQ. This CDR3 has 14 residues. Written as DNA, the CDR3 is TGTGCCAGCAGCCAAGATGGCGGGGCAAGGACGCAGTATTTT. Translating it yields CASSQDGGARTQYF.

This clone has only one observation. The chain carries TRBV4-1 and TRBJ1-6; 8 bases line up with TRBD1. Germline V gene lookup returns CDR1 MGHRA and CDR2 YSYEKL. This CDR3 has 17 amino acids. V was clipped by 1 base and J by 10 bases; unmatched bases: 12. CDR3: CASSQAPDRGIKSPLHF. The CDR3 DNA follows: TGCGCCAGCAGCCAAGCCCCCGACAGGGGAATAAAGTCACCCCTCCACTTT.

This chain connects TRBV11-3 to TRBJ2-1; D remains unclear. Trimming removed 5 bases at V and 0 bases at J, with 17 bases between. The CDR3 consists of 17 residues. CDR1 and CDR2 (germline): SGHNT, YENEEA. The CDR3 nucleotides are TGTGCCAGCAGCACCCGGACGAGCCCGAGCTCCTACAATGAGCAGTTCTTC. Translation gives CASSTRTSPSSYNEQFF.

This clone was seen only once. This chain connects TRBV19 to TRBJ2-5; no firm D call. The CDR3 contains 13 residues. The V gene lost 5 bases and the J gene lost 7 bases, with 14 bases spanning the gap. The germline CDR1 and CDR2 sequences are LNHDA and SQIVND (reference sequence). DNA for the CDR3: TGTGCCAGTAGTGAGGACCCAAGGCGGACCCAGTACTTC. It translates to CASSEDPRRTQYF.

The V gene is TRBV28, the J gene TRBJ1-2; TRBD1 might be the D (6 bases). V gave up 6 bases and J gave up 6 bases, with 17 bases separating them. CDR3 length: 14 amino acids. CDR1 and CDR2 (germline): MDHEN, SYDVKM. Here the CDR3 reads CASRLVQGRHGYTF. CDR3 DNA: TGTGCCAGCAGATTGGTACAGGGACGACATGGCTACACCTTC.

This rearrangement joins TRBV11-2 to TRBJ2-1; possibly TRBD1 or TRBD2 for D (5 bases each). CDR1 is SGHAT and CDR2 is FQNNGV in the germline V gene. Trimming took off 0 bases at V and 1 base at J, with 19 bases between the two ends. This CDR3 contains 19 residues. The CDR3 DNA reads TGTGCCAGCAGCTTAGATCCGGGACGGATTCATCCTTCCTACAATGAGCAGTTCTTC. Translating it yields CASSLDPGRIHPSYNEQFF.

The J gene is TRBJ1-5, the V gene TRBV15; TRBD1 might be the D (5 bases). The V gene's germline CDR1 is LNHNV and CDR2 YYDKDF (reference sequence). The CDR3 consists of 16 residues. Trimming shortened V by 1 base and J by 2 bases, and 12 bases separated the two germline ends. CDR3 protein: CATSRVGGEGNQPQHF. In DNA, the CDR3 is TGTGCCACCAGCAGAGTGGGGGGTGAGGGCAATCAGCCCCAGCATTTT.

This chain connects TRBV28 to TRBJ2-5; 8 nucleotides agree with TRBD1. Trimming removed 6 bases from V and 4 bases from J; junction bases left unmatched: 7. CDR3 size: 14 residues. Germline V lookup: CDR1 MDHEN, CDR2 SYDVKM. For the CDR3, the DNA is TGTGCCAGCAGATATCGGACAGGGCGAGAGACCCAGTACTTC. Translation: CASRYRTGRETQYF. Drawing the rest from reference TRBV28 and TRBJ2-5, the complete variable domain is DVKVTQSSRYLVKRTGEKVFLECVQDMDHENMFWYRQDPGLGLRLIYFSYDVKMKEKGDIPEGYSVSREKKERFSLILESASTNQTSMYLCASRYRTGRETQYFGPGTRLLVL.

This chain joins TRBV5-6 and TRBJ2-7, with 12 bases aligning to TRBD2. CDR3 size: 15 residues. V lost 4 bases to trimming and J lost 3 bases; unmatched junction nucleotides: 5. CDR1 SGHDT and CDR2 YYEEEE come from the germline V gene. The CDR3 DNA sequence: TGTGCCAGCAGCGTCGGACTAGCGGGATTCTACGAGCAGTACTTC. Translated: CASSVGLAGFYEQYF.

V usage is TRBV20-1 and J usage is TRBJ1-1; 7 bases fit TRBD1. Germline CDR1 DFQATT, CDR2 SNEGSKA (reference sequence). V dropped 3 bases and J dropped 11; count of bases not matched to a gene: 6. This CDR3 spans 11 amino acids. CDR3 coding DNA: TGCAGTGCTAGGGTAGACAGGGCTGCTTTCTTT. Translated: CSARVDRAAFF.